This record covers a single T cell receptor (beta chain). The antigen this receptor binds is unknown. No base-level quality is on record; no much larger clone is a single base apart. The donors belonged to the validation cohort of over a hundred subjects, which was separate from the 666-subject first cohort. The library relied on the immunoSEQ multiplex PCR assay. Per the authors' processing: A statistical classification framework was built for diagnosing cytomegalovirus status from the catalog of TCR beta chain sequences. What TCRdb holds here is the immuneACCESS table cut down to in-frame rearrangements. Part of the clones is not present; checked against another copy, under half of the missing clones reflect an unresolved V gene, and the others are unexplained. V, J and clone size were drawn from that table, and D and trimming were deduced from the DNA. The table for this sample lists more than 85,000 clones; over 85% of them were counted only once. Under 2% of the sample comes from the top ten.

These data originate in a study of cytomegalovirus exposure and HLA in healthy donors (dated by TCRdb to about 2017). Broadly, across the study: According to a later analysis, one platform produced both the roughly 120 validation repertoires and the approximately 660 repertoires of the first cohort. Besides the first cohort of 666 subjects, a separate validation cohort made up of roughly 120 different subjects was used. To predict cytomegalovirus infection status, the study combined high-throughput TCR immunosequencing, statistical association of individual TCRs with disease status, and machine learning. The study aimed to test whether cataloging public T cell receptors could reveal signatures of past pathogen exposure.

The paper as a whole reports these results and caveats: The authors suggested that the approach could potentially be extended to other disease states and immunological phenotypes. Across donors, most TCR sequences were observed very rarely, whereas some public TCRs were present in many individuals. Three of the identified cytomegalovirus-associated TCR beta chains were confirmed in vitro to be specific for cytomegalovirus antigens. In a later analysis, TCRs clustered in the first cohort were found to also tend to co-occur in the approximately 120 validation repertoires, with approximately 95% of cluster scores above 0. In both the original and validation cohorts, the classifier was reported to diagnose cytomegalovirus status with high specificity and sensitivity. All 110 or so repertoires were used to score co-occurrence in the validation cohort in a later analysis, because that analysis had no HLA typing for the cohort. The study gave a list of 150 to 200 TCR beta chains associated with cytomegalovirus.

Sequenced input: PBMCs. The clonotype was recovered from a woman between 18 and 30 years old in good health and CMV-seronegative.

CDR3 protein: CASSYSRGWEQYF. The bases are TGTGCCAGCAGTTACTCGAGAGGGTGGGAGCAGTACTTC. The chain was built from TRBV6-5 and TRBJ2-7, with TRBD2 as a weak D call on 5 bases. Per the germline V gene, MNHEY is the CDR1 and SVGAGI is the CDR2. The germline ends are 10 bases apart after V is trimmed by 0 bases and J by 7 bases. Spanning cysteine to phenylalanine, the CDR3 consists of 13 amino acids. Only the CDR3 portion is preserved as DNA: 39 bases, with reading frame beginning at the first base.